What follows is one TCR beta chain and its context. Its specificity is not known. CDR1 and CDR2 (germline): KGHSH, LQKENI. This CDR3 is built from 13 residues. V was clipped by 0 bases and J by 5 bases, with 7 bases between them. This sample is part of a study of T cell responses to AZD1222 COVID-19 vaccine. General study points: Baseline seropositivity characterized only a handful of AZD1222 recipients. There were vaccine-associated CD4 TCRs across spike, dominant at 160-218 and 743-854. The sample set comprised mostly white British donors with more females, and clonal diversity was possibly underestimated.

Some clones are missing from TCRdb's copy, which holds only in-frame ones; the method was immunoSEQ multiplex PCR. The table has some 200,000 clones, 85% to 90% seen once. This chain uses TRBV18 with TRBJ1-2; D unresolved. The receptor's source is an adult in good health. Sequences were derived from peripheral blood, sampled on day 0 of AZD1222 vaccination. The CDR3 here is CASSPPGRYGYTF. DNA for the CDR3: TGTGCCAGCTCACCACCGGGCAGATATGGCTACACCTTC.